This T cell receptor beta chain was retrieved from a study of shared clonotypes between healthy human individuals. On the study more broadly: A couple of female and a few male donors aged 18 to 49 were enrolled.

As for this clone: Its matching antigen is unknown.

Study-level points and caveats: Clonotype sharing across four donors was observed for roughly 5% of naive CD4 clonotypes. Among donors, the sharing of clonotypes was expected to be influenced by sequencing depth.

In the authors' methods: ImmunoSEQ output held junction-only sequences without quality scores, so filtering differed. Sequenced by immunoSEQ multiplex PCR; TCRdb stores in-frame clones only, minus some. The DNA gave D and trimming, while V, J and clone size come from that table. The profile shows 1 million to 1.2 million clones, roughly 77% of them singletons. The CDR3 has 12 residues. Germline V gives CDR1 SGHTA, CDR2 FQGTGA. Trimming removed 6 bases from V and 7 bases from J, with 11 bases in between. The chain uses TRBV7-3 and TRBJ2-3; a weak D match, TRBD2 (5 bases). Sequenced material: memory CD4+ T cells from PBMCs. Sample subset: CD45RA-negative fraction. The receptor was derived from a man aged 18-30 years in good health. Some clones in this sample may be carry-over from other donors' samples. CDR3 protein: CASSGGSNTQYF. DNA of the CDR3: TGTGCCAGCAGTGGAGGTTCGAATACGCAGTATTTT.